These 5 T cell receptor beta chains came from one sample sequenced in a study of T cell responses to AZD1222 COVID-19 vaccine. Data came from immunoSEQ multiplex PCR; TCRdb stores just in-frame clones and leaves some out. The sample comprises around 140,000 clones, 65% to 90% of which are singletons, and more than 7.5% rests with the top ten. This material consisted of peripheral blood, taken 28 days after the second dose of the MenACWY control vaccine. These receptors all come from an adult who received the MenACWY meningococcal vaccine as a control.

In DNA, the CDR3 is TGCGCCAGCAGCCAAGATCGATCTAGAGACTATGGCTACACCTTC. Translated, it gives CASSQDRSRDYGYTF. The chain has TRBV4-1 and TRBJ1-2; D is ambiguous. V was clipped by 0 bases and J by 3 bases, with 11 bases between them. Germline CDR1 reads MGHRA; CDR2 reads YSYEKL. This CDR3 is 15 amino acids long.

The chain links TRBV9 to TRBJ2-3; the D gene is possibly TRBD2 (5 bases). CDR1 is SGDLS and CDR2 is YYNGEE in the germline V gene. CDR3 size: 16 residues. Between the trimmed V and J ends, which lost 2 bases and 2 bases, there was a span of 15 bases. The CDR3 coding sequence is TGTGCCAGCAGCGTGGGTTCTAGCCGCGACACAGATACGCAGTATTTT. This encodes CASSVGSSRDTDTQYF.

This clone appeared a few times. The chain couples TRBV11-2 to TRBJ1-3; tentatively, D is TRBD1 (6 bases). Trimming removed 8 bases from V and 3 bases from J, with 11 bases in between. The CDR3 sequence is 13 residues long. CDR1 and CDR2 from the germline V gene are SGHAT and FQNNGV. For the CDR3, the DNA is TGTGCCAGCTCAGGGGCGCTTGGAAACACCATATATTTT. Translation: CASSGALGNTIYF.

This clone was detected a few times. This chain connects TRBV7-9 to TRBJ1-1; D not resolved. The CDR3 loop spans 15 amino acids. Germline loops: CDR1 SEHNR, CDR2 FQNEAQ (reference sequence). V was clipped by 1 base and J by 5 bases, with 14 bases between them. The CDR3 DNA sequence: TGTGCCAGCAGCTTAGGGTTCACTGGTAGGACTGAAGCTTTCTTT. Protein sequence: CASSLGFTGRTEAFF.

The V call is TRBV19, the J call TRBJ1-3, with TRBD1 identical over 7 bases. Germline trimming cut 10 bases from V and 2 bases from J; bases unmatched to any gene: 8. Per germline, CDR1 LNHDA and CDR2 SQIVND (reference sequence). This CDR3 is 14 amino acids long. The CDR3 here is CATQGVLPGNTIYF. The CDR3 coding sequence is TGTGCCACCCAGGGGGTTCTCCCTGGAAACACCATATATTTT.